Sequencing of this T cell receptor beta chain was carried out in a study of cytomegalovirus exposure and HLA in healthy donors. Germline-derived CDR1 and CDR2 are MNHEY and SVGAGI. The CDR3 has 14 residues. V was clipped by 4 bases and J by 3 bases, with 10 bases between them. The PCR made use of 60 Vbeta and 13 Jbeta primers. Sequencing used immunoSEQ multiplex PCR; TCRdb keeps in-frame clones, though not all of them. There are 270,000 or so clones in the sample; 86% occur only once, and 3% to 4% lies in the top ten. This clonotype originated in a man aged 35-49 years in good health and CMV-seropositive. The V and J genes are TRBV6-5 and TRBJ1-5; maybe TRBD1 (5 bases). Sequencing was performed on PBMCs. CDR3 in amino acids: CASSSKGPNQPQHF. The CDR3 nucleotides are TGTGCCAGCAGTTCAAAGGGGCCCAATCAGCCCCAGCATTTT.